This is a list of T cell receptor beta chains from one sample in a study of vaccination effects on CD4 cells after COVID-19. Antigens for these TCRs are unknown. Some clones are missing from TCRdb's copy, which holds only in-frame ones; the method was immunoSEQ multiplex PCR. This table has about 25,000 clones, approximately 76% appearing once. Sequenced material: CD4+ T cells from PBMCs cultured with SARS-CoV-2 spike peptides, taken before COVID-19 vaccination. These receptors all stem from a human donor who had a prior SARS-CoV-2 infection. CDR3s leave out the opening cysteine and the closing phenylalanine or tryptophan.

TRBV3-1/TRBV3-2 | ASSLRDRQD
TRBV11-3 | ASSLGAGRAGEQY
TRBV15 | ATSKSAGVYNEQF
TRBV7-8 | ASSLALIMASGNYEQY
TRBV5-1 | ASSTGNPMMHEQY
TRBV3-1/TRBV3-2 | ASSQAPGEAF
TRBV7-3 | ASSSQTGANVLT
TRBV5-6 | ASSLYEAIYSGNTIY
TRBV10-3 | AISPLAGTTDTQY
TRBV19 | ASRFGTYSTEAF
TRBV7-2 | ASSLATIPYGYT
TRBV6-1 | ASSEIVGRDNQPQH
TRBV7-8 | ASSLVLSRRTSGSYEQY
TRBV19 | ASRQGTVSQETQY
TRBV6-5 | ASRWSFTEAF
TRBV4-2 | ASSQLGWNEQF
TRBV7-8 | ASRVRQADNEQF
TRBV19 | ASSIRGWARIGRSYGYT
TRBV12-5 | ASGPGHASTDTQY
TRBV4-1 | ASSQTTGIVSYNEQF
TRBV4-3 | ASSQADTQY
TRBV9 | ASSVGIGQGNGNTIY
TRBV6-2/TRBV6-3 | ASSYRGLAIDEQF
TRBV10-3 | AISGGQTGSYT
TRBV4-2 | ASSQVNTIKVLNEQF
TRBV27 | ASSYFRSGAYNEQF
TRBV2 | ASREGAVVGTQY
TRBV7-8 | ASSLGPGPNYGYT
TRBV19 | ASRPPRDPYGYT
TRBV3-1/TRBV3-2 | ASSQTGGYEQY
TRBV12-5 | ASEFNRVSYNEQF